A single sample gave rise to the 16 T cell receptor delta chains below, sequenced in a study of gamma-delta chains in newborns, infants, children (dated by TCRdb to the late 2010s). These reads were obtained on an Illumina MiSeq. For TCRdb, the public reads were processed anew by CATT, and duplicate DNA sequences were folded into one row. Within this sample are about 3,400 delta-chain clones, with about 0.29% of them counted one time only. The leading ten clones occupy 13% of the sample. What was sequenced was blood. These receptor sequences come from a child who was a newborn, infant or young child, either healthy, febrile or measles-vaccinated (not recorded which).

This clone was detected a few times. A single base is all that separates this from a far larger clone, so a read error is likely. CDR3 sequence reads: CACDTSPTGEYGVSWDTRQMFF. DNA of the CDR3: TGTGCCTGTGACACCTCCCCTACTGGGGAATACGGGGTATCCTGGGACACCCGACAGATGTTTTTC. The rearrangement uses TRDV2 and TRDJ3, with TRDD3 matching 7 bases. In germline, CDR1 is GEAIGNYY, CDR2 EKD. V shed 0 bases, J shed 1 base, and the junction held 17 bases outside the gene matches. The CDR3 sequence is 22 residues long.

Concerning this clone: The translation of this DNA and the TCRdb protein of a much larger clone differ at residue 3, probably owing to a read error; the protein shown here is translated from the DNA. This rearrangement joins TRDV2 to TRDJ3, with 7 positions matching TRDD3. The CDR3 is 17 amino acids. Germline values: CDR1 GEAIGNYY, CDR2 EKD. CDR3 protein: CAYDTVGDSWDTRQMFF. The CDR3 DNA sequence: TGTGCCTATGACACCGTGGGGGACTCCTGGGACACCCGACAGATGTTTTTC.

The table lists this clone with a few counts. A far larger clone is off by one base, so a read error is likely. Other DNA sequences in this sample translate to the same CDR3. The rearrangement joins TRDV2 to TRDJ3, with a possible D match to TRDD3 (5 bases). The germline gives CDR1 GEAIGNYY, CDR2 EKD. V lost 3 bases and J lost 0, with 20 bases in between. The CDR3 consists of 20 residues. This CDR3 reads CACDRTGGRLSSWDTRQMFF. The CDR3 DNA reads as TGTGCCTGTGACCGTACTGGTGGACGACTTAGCTCCTGGGACACCCGACAGATGTTTTTC.

On this clone itself: The protein that TCRdb holds for this DNA derives from a much larger clone and differs from the translated DNA at residues 11 and 16, which likely indicates a read error; the protein shown here is translated from the DNA. The chain is built from TRDV2 and TRDJ3; TRDD3 matches at 7 bases. The CDR3 has 19 amino acids. From germline, CDR1 is GEAIGNYY and CDR2 EKD. This CDR3 reads CACDTVWGVSPWDTRRMFF. CDR3 in DNA: TGTGCCTGTGACACCGTCTGGGGGGTGAGCCCCTGGGACACCCGACGGATGTTTTTC.

There are a few counts of this clone. It differs at one base from a far larger clone, so likely a read error. The same CDR3 also results from other DNA sequences found in this sample. The V call is TRDV3, the J call TRDJ1, with 12 bases aligning to TRDD3. Germline V gene data show CDR1 as TVYSNPD and CDR2 as GDNSRS (reference sequence). CDR3 length: 17 residues. The chain's CDR3 is CACRPSWGIRYTDKLIF. The CDR3 DNA follows: TGTGCCTGTCGGCCTTCCTGGGGGATACGGTACACCGACAAACTCATCTTT.

This clone was counted only a few times. Given a far larger clone just one base away, this is likely a sequencing read error. This specimen includes other DNA sequences encoding the same CDR3. The V and J genes are TRDV1 and TRDJ1; TRDD3 agrees at 11 bases. The CDR3 has 24 residues. V was clipped by 5 bases and J by 0 bases; unmatched bases: 29. Germline V gene lookup returns CDR1 TSWWSYY and CDR2 QGS. CDR3: CALGTRRVPDQLGDTRQYTDKLIF. In nucleotides, the CDR3 is TGTGCTCTTGGGACGAGGAGGGTGCCTGATCAGTTGGGGGATACGCGCCAGTACACCGATAAACTCATCTTT.

Concerning this clone itself: A single base is all that separates this from a far larger clone, so a read error is likely. At the DNA level, this CDR3 is encoded by other sequences in the same sample as well. This chain links TRDV2 with TRDJ1; 12 positions agree with TRDD3. J lost 5 bases, V lost 3 bases, and 3 bases had no gene match. CDR3 length: 14 amino acids. Germline loops: CDR1 GEAIGNYY, CDR2 EKD. The CDR3 reads CACDGLGDTDKLIF. The CDR3 coding sequence is TGTGCCTGTGACGGACTGGGGGATACTGATAAACTCATCTTT.

This clone ranks as medium-sized (0.01 to 0.1%). Only one base separates this from a far larger clonotype, so it likely reflects a read error. The J gene is TRDJ2, the V gene TRDV2; TRDD3 agrees at 12 bases. Germline-derived CDR1 and CDR2 are GEAIGNYY and EKD. V lost 3 bases, J lost 1 base, and 8 bases stayed unmatched. The CDR3 has 18 amino acids. The CDR3 is CACDPLLGDTLLTAQLFF. The CDR3 coding sequence is TGTGCCTGTGACCCTCTACTGGGGGATACCCTTTTGACAGCACAACTCTTCTTT.

A note on this clone: For this DNA, TCRdb reports the protein of a much larger clone, which diverges at residue 14, most likely from a read error; the protein presented here is translated directly from the DNA. The J gene is TRDJ3, the V gene TRDV2; 7 bases line up with TRDD3. Germline CDR1 is GEAIGNYY and CDR2 is EKD. The CDR3 covers 17 residues. In DNA form, the CDR3 reads TGTGCCTGTGACACCTGGGGGAGCTCCTGGGACACCCGACTGATGTTTTTC. Its protein product is CACDTWGSSWDTRLMFF.

This clone has only a few counts. This likely reflects a read error, since a far larger clone is one base away. Other DNA sequences in this specimen translate into the identical CDR3. The genes are TRDV2 and TRDJ3; 12 bases match TRDD3. This CDR3 region has 18 residues. Germline assignment: CDR1 GEAIGNYY and CDR2 EKD. The CDR3 loop reads CACDSTGGYSWDTRQMFF. CDR3 bases: TGTGCCTGTGACAGTACTGGGGGATACTCCTGGGACACTCGACAGATGTTTTTC.

Remarks on this clone: It differs at one base from a far larger clone, so likely a read error. The sample has other DNA sequences that encode this CDR3 too. The chain combines TRDV2 with TRDJ2, with 11 nucleotides matching TRDD3. In germline, CDR1 is GEAIGNYY, CDR2 EKD. This CDR3 is built from 18 residues. This CDR3 is CACDGLLGDKALTAQLFF. The CDR3 bases are TGTGCCTGTGACGGATTACTGGGGGATAAAGCTTTGACGGCACAACTCTTCTTT.

This clone has more than one count but fewer than ten. A far larger clone is only one base removed, so a read error is likely. The rearrangement uses TRDV2 and TRDJ3; 7 positions match TRDD3. CDR3 length equals 19 residues. V was pared by 0 bases and J by 0 bases, with 7 bases of the junction left unmatched. Germline CDR1 reads GEAIGNYY; CDR2 reads EKD. CDR3 in DNA: TGTGCCTGTGACACCGTCTGGGGGGTGATCTCCTGGGACACCCGACAGATGTTTTTC. It codes for CACDTVWGVISWDTRQMFF.

To note about this clone: With only one base between it and a far larger clone, this is likely a read error. This specimen includes other DNA sequences encoding the same CDR3. CDR3 DNA: TGTGCCTGTGACACTTGGGGACCTAGCTCCTGGGACACCCGGCAGATGTTTTTC. Translating it yields CACDTWGPSSWDTRQMFF. The chain couples TRDV2 to TRDJ3, with D perhaps TRDD3 (5 bases). The CDR3 has 18 amino acids. CDR1 is GEAIGNYY, CDR2 EKD, per germline.

A remark on this clone: Translating this DNA gives a protein that differs at residues 5 and 10 from the TCRdb one, which belongs to a much larger clone; a read error is likely, and the protein shown is this translation. The chain is built from TRDV2 and TRDJ2, with TRDD3 matching 8 bases. This CDR3 contains 14 residues. Germline lookup yields CDR1 GEAIGNYY and CDR2 EKD. The CDR3 DNA is TGTGCCTGTGACTCCGTCTGGGGGACAGGACAACTCTTCTTT. This encodes CACDSVWGTGQLFF.

A note on this clone: TCRdb pairs this DNA with a much larger clone's protein that differs at residue 14, likely a read error; the protein shown was translated from the DNA. V is TRDV2 and J is TRDJ3; 9 bases fit TRDD3. Germline V gene lookup returns CDR1 GEAIGNYY and CDR2 EKD. CDR3 length: 17 residues. The CDR3 sequence is CACDILGDSWDTRRMFF. The DNA of the CDR3 is TGTGCCTGTGACATACTGGGGGACTCCTGGGACACCCGACGGATGTTTTTC.

This clone was detected a few times. TCRdb pairs this DNA with a much larger clone's protein that differs at residue 15, likely a read error; the protein shown was translated from the DNA. V gene TRDV1 combines with J gene TRDJ1; unclear D gene. The CDR3 sequence is 17 residues long. Germline CDR1 TSWWSYY, CDR2 QGS. This CDR3 is CALGELKATRSDDKPIF. CDR3 bases: TGTGCTCTTGGGGAACTAAAGGCTACTCGGTCGGACGATAAACCCATCTTT.